What follows are 19 T cell receptor beta chains derived from one specimen sequenced in a study of blood T cell repertoires in COVID-19. Measured with immunoSEQ multiplex PCR; TCRdb has only the in-frame clones, and not every one. The sample has around 130,000 clones; about 74% are singletons. The source material was peripheral blood. These TCRs come from a human donor in a cohort sampled during active COVID-19.

The CDR3 DNA follows: TGTGCCAGCAGCTTAGGGGCAGGGTCCGGGGAGCTGTTTTTT. This encodes CASSLGAGSGELFF. The chain recombines TRBV7-2 with TRBJ2-2; a possible D gene is TRBD1 (5 bases). The V gene's germline CDR1 is SGHTA and CDR2 FQGNSA. V was cut by 1 base and J by 6 bases, with 9 bases left in between. The CDR3 contains 14 residues.

The chain uses TRBV19 and TRBJ1-4; 9 bases align to TRBD1. Germline lookup yields CDR1 LNHDA and CDR2 SQIVND (reference sequence). The V gene end was trimmed by 3 bases and the J gene end by 8 bases; junction bases not matched to a gene: 13. This CDR3 comprises 17 residues. CDR3 in amino acids: CASSMTLPGTGKEKLFF. The CDR3, as DNA: TGTGCCAGTAGTATGACGTTACCCGGGACAGGGAAGGAAAAACTGTTTTTT.

The gene calls are TRBV30 and TRBJ1-5, with D perhaps TRBD1 (5 bases). CDR1 is GTSNPN and CDR2 is SVGIG in the germline V gene (reference sequence). The CDR3 is made up of 15 amino acids. V lost 0 bases and J lost 3, with 12 bases in between. The CDR3 is CAWSVGVGINQPQHF. CDR3 DNA: TGTGCCTGGAGTGTAGGGGTAGGTATCAATCAGCCCCAGCATTTT.

Here the CDR3 reads CASSSDSTYEQYF. CDR3 nucleotides: TGTGCCAGCAGTTCGGACAGCACTTACGAGCAGTACTTC. The V gene is TRBV6-5, the J gene TRBJ2-7; D is perhaps TRBD1 (6 bases). The CDR3 totals 13 residues. CDR1 is MNHEY, CDR2 SVGAGI, per germline. V dropped 4 bases and J dropped 4 bases, with 11 bases sitting between them.

V usage is TRBV28 and J usage is TRBJ1-6, with 7 positions matching TRBD1. This CDR3 is built from 13 residues. Germline values: CDR1 MDHEN, CDR2 SYDVKM. With 6 bases clipped from V and 6 bases from J, the junction kept 2 bases outside the gene matches. The CDR3: CASRNRGNSPLHF. In DNA, the CDR3 is TGTGCCAGCAGAAACAGGGGTAATTCACCCCTCCACTTT.

The rearrangement links TRBV21-1 to TRBJ1-1; TRBD1 is the table's D call and was not checked against the DNA. TRBV21-1 is designated a pseudogene. The CDR3 consists of 15 residues. DNA of the CDR3: TGTGCCAGCAGCAGCCCTACAGGGCTGGGGACTGAAGCTTTCTTT. Translated: CASSSPTGLGTEAFF.

This clone was seen just once. The CDR3 DNA reads TGTGCCAGCTCACCCTTTAGCGGGAGGCCACTAACGCAAGAGACCCAGTACTTC. As protein: CASSPFSGRPLTQETQYF. The rearrangement joins TRBV18 to TRBJ2-5; 10 bases match TRBD2. The germline gives CDR1 KGHSH, CDR2 LQKENI. J was trimmed by 2 bases and V by 3 bases; bases with no gene match: 12. This CDR3 has 18 residues. Supplemented by reference TRBV18 and TRBJ2-5, the full variable domain reads NAGVMQNPRHLVRRRGQEARLRCSPMKGHSHVYWYRQLPEEGLKFMVYLQKENIIDESGMPKERFSAEFPKEGPSILRIQQVVRGDSAAYFCASSPFSGRPLTQETQYFGPGTRLLVL.

The V and J genes are TRBV27 and TRBJ2-7; D not resolved. This CDR3 is 16 amino acids long. V was cut by 0 bases and J by 3 bases, with 15 bases left in between. Germline CDR1 is MNHEY and CDR2 is SMNVEV (reference sequence). CDR3 loop: CASSLSTPGEFYEQYF. In DNA form, the CDR3 reads TGTGCCAGCAGTTTATCGACCCCGGGTGAGTTCTACGAGCAGTACTTC.

The V and J genes are TRBV28 and TRBJ1-5; TRBD1 matches 8 bases. The CDR3 is 14 amino acids. Looked up from germline, CDR1 is MDHEN and CDR2 is SYDVKM. Losses at the gene ends were 7 bases for V and 4 bases for J; bases not matched to a gene: 6. Written as DNA, the CDR3 is TGTGCCAGCATCGAGGGACAGGCGAATCAGCCCCAGCATTTT. Translated: CASIEGQANQPQHF.

The V gene is TRBV5-1, the J gene TRBJ2-2; 8 bases agree with TRBD1. CDR3 length equals 18 residues. Germline V gives CDR1 SGHRS, CDR2 YFSETQ. Unmatched junction bases numbered 10, after V lost 3 bases and J lost 0 bases. The CDR3 bases are TGCGCCAGCAGCTGGGGTCCCGGGACAGGTACGAACACCGGGGAGCTGTTTTTT. This codes for CASSWGPGTGTNTGELFF. The entire variable domain, with the rest obtained from reference TRBV5-1 and TRBJ2-2, is as follows: KAGVTQTPRYLIKTRGQQVTLSCSPISGHRSVSWYQQTPGQGLQFLFEYFSETQRNKGNFPGRFSGRQFSNSRSEMNVSTLELGDSALYLCASSWGPGTGTNTGELFFGEGSRLTVL.

This clone showed up just once. The chain joins TRBV9 to TRBJ1-1, with TRBD1 identical over 7 bases. CDR1 and CDR2 from the germline V gene are SGDLS and YYNGEE. With V trimmed by 3 bases and J by 5 bases, 7 bases remained unmatched. This CDR3 is 14 amino acids long. CDR3 sequence (DNA): TGTGCCAGCAGCGCCCCGGACAGGTATACTGAAGCTTTCTTT. This gives the protein CASSAPDRYTEAFF.

This sequence joins TRBV5-6 and TRBJ2-5, with 11 nucleotides matching TRBD2. The CDR3 extends over 16 amino acids. In germline, CDR1 is SGHDT, CDR2 YYEEEE. Trimming at V came to 4 bases and at J to 5 bases, leaving 10 bases not matched to a gene. CDR3 sequence: CASSLLSSGRKETQYF. For the CDR3, the DNA is TGTGCCAGCAGCCTCCTTTCTAGCGGGAGGAAGGAGACCCAGTACTTC.

The J gene is TRBJ1-4, the V gene TRBV6-6, with D possibly being TRBD1 (5 bases). Germline V lookup: CDR1 MNHNY, CDR2 SVGAGI (reference sequence). V was clipped by 10 bases and J by 4 bases, with 22 bases between them. CDR3 size: 16 residues. The CDR3 loop is CATSVGQGWGNEKLFF. The CDR3 DNA reads as TGTGCCACATCAGTGGGGCAGGGTTGGGGTAATGAAAAACTGTTTTTT.

The chain has TRBV5-4 and TRBJ2-6, with D possibly being TRBD1 (6 bases). The CDR3 spans 16 residues. Trimming removed 4 bases from V and 1 base from J, with 12 bases in between. Germline V gene data show CDR1 as SGHNT and CDR2 as YYREEE (reference sequence). The CDR3 loop is CASSPGHMSGANVLTF. CDR3 bases: TGTGCCAGCAGCCCGGGACATATGTCTGGGGCCAACGTCCTGACTTTC.

The chain combines TRBV7-3 with TRBJ1-5; TRBD1 aligns across 7 bases. The CDR3 is made up of 16 amino acids. V was clipped by 5 bases and J by 2 bases; unmatched bases: 9. Per germline, CDR1 SGHTA and CDR2 FQGTGA. The CDR3 protein is CASSLGGAKCNQPQHF. DNA of the CDR3: TGTGCCAGCAGCCTAGGGGGCGCTAAGTGCAATCAGCCCCAGCATTTT.

This chain links TRBV6-6 with TRBJ2-7; 9 bases agree with TRBD1. CDR3 size: 15 residues. Germline trimming cut 5 bases from V and 5 bases from J; bases unmatched to any gene: 10. Germline V lookup: CDR1 MNHNY, CDR2 SVGAGI (reference sequence). The CDR3 region has the DNA TGTGCCAGCAGTCCTCCGGGACAGGGTCGCGACGAGCAGTACTTC. Translated: CASSPPGQGRDEQYF.

The CDR3 DNA reads as TGTGCCAGCAGCCGCGACGGGTCAGGGAATTCACCCCTCCACTTT. This gives the protein CASSRDGSGNSPLHF. The genes are TRBV11-3 and TRBJ1-6, with D possibly matching TRBD1 (5 bases). Trimming pared 5 bases from V and 7 bases from J, leaving 15 bases between. The length of the CDR3 is 15 residues. Germline values: CDR1 SGHNT, CDR2 YENEEA.

The table lists this clone with a count of one. The chain has TRBV14 and TRBJ1-4, with 7 bases matching TRBD1. Looked up from germline, CDR1 is SGHDN and CDR2 is FVKESK. CDR3 length: 15 residues. V was clipped by 5 bases and J by 4 bases; unmatched bases: 7. The CDR3 DNA sequence: TGTGCCAGCAGCTCCCGGACAGGCCTTAATGAAAAACTGTTTTTT. It translates to CASSSRTGLNEKLFF.

The chain recombines TRBV7-8 with TRBJ2-7; tentatively, D is TRBD1 (6 bases). The CDR3 totals 15 residues. Germline CDR1 SGHVS, CDR2 FQNEAQ. V lost 1 base and J lost 7, with 17 bases in between. CDR3 in amino acids: CASSLVTGSGYEQYF. CDR3 DNA sequence: TGTGCCAGCAGCTTAGTTACAGGGAGTGGTTATGAGCAGTACTTC.